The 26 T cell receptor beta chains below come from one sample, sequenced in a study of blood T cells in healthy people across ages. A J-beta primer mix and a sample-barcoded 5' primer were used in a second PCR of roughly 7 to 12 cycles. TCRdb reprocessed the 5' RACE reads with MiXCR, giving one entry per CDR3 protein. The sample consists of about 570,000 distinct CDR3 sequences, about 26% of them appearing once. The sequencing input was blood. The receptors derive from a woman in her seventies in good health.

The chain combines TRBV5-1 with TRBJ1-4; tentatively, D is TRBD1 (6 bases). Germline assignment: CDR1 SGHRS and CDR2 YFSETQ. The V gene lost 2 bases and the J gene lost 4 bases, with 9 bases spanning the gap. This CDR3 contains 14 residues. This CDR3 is CASSFGGGNEKLFF. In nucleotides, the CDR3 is TGCGCCAGCAGCTTTGGAGGGGGTAATGAAAAACTGTTTTTT.

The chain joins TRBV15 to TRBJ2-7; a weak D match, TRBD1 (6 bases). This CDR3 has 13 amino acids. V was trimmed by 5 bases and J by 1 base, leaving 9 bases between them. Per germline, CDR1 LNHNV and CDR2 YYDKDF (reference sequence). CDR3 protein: CATSSGDSYEQYF. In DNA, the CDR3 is TGTGCCACCAGCTCAGGGGATTCCTACGAGCAGTACTTC.

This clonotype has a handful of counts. The CDR3: CASSHGQGITDTQYF. The CDR3 DNA follows: TGCGCCAGCAGCCACGGACAGGGGATAACAGATACGCAGTATTTT. This rearrangement joins TRBV5-1 to TRBJ2-3, with 9 positions matching TRBD1. V trimming: 4 bases; J trimming: 3 bases; junction bases outside the gene matches: 6. Germline V CDR1 and CDR2: SGHRS, YFSETQ. The length of the CDR3 is 15 residues.

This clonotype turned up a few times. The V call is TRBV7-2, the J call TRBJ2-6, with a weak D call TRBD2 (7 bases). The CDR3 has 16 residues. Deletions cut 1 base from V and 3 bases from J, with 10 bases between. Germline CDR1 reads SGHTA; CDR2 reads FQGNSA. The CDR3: CASSLGGGLGANVLTF. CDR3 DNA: TGTGCCAGCAGCTTAGGGGGGGGCCTTGGGGCCAACGTCCTGACTTTC.

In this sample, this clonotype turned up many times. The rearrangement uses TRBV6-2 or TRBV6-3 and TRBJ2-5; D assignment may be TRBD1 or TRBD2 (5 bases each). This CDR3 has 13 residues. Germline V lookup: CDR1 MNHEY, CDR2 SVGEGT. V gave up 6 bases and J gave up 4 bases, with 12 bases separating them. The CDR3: CASSKAGAETQYF. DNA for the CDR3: TGTGCCAGCAGCAAGGCCGGGGCAGAGACCCAGTACTTC.

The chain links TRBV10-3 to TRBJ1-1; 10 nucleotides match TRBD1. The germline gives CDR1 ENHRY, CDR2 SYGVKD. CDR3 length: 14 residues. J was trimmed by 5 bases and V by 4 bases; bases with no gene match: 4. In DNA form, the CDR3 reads TGTGCCATCAGTGGGACAGGGGGAGGGACTGAAGCTTTCTTT. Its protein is CAISGTGGGTEAFF.

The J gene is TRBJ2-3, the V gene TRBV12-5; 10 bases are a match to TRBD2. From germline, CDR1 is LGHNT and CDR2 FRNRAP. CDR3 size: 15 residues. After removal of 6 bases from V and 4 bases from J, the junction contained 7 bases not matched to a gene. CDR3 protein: CASGQRGGRSDTQYF. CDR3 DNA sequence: TGTGCTAGTGGCCAGCGGGGGGGCCGATCAGATACGCAGTATTTT.

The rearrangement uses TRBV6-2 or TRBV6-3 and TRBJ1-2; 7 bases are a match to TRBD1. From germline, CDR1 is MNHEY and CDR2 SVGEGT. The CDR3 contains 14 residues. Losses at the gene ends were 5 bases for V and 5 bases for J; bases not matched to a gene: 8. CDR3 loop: CASSRDRENYGYTF. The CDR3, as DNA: TGTGCCAGCAGTCGGGACAGAGAAAATTATGGCTACACCTTC.

CDR3 in amino acids: CATSDGPVRYTEAFF. The CDR3 region has the DNA TGTGCCACCAGTGATGGTCCGGTCAGATACACTGAAGCTTTCTTT. The chain recombines TRBV24-1 with TRBJ1-1; D unresolved. Trimming took off 3 bases at V and 3 bases at J, with 13 bases between the two ends. The germline V gene has CDR1 KGHDR and CDR2 SFDVKD. This CDR3 spans 15 amino acids.

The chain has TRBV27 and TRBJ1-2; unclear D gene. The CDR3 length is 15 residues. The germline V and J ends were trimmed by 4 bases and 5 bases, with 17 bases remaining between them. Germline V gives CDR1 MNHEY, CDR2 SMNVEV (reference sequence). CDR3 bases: TGTGCCAGCAGTTACCGGCCCCAAGGGCTTTATGGCTACACCTTC. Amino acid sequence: CASSYRPQGLYGYTF.

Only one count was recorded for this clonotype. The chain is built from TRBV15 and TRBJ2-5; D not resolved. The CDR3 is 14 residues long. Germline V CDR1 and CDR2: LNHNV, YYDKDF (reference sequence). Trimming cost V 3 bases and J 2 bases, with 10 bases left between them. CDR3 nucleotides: TGTGCCACCAGCAGCAGAGAAATACAAGAGACCCAGTACTTC. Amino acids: CATSSREIQETQYF.

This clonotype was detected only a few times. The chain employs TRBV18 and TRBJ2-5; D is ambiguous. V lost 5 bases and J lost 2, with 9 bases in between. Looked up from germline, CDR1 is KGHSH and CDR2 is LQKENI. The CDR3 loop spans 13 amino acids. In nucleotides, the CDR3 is TGTGCCAGCTCATCAAACACTCAAGAGACCCAGTACTTC. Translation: CASSSNTQETQYF.

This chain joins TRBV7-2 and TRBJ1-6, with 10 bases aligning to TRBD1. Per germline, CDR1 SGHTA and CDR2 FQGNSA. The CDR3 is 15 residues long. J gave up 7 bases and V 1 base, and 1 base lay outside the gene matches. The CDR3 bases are TGTGCCAGCAGCTTAGTGGGACAGGGGAATTCACCCCTCCACTTT. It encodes CASSLVGQGNSPLHF.

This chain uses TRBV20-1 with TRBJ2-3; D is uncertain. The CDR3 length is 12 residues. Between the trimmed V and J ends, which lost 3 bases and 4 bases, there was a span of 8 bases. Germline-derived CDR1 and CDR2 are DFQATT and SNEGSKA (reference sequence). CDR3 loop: CSASIGPDTQYF. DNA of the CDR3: TGCAGTGCTAGTATCGGTCCAGATACGCAGTATTTT.

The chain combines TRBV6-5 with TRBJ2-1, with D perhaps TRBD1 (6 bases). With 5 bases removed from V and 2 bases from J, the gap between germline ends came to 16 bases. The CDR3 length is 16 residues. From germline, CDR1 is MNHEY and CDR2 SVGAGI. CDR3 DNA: TGTGCCAGCAGTAACGGTAACAGGGTTCCCTACAATGAGCAGTTCTTC. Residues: CASSNGNRVPYNEQFF.

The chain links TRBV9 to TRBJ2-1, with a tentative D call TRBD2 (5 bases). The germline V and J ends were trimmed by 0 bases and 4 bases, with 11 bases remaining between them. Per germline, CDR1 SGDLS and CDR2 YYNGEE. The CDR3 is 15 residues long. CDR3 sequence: CASSVVDYGYNEQFF. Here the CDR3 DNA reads TGTGCCAGCAGCGTAGTAGACTATGGGTACAATGAGCAGTTCTTC.

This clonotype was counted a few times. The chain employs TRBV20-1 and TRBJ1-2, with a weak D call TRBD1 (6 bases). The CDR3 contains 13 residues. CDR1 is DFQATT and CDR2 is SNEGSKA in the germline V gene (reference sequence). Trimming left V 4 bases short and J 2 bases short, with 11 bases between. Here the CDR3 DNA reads TGCAGTGCTAATTCTGGACAGAACTATGGCTACACCTTC. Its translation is CSANSGQNYGYTF.

The CDR3 sequence: CASSLPQGFGETQYF. CDR3 DNA sequence: TGTGCCAGCAGCTTACCGCAGGGGTTCGGAGAGACCCAGTACTTC. The V call is TRBV7-2, the J call TRBJ2-5; D might be TRBD1 (6 bases). Trimming cost V 2 bases and J 4 bases, with 14 bases left between them. CDR1 and CDR2 from the germline V gene are SGHTA and FQGNSA. The CDR3 is 15 amino acids.

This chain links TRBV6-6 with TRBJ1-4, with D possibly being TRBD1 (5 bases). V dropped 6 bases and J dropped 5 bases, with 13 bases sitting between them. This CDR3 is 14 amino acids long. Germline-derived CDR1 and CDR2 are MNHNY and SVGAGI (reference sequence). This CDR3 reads CASSYGRTNEKLFF. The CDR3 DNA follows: TGTGCCAGCAGCTACGGGCGGACAAATGAAAAACTGTTTTTT.

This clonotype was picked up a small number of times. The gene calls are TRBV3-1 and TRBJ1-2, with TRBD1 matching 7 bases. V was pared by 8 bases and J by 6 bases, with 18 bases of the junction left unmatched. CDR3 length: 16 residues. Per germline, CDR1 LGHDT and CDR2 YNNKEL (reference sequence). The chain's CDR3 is CASGLRDSRFQNGYTF. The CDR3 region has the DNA TGTGCCAGCGGCTTGCGGGACAGCCGGTTTCAAAATGGCTACACCTTC.

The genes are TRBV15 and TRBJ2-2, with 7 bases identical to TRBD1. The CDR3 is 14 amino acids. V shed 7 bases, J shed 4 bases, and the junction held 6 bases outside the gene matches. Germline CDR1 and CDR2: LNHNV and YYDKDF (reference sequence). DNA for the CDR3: TGTGCCACCAAGACAGGGTCGGGCACCGGGGAGCTGTTTTTT. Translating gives CATKTGSGTGELFF.

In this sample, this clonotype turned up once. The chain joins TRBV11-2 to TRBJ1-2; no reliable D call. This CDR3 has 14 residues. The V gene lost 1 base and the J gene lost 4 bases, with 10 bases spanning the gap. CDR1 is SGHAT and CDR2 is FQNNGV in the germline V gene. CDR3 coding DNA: TGTGCCAGCAGCTTAGGAGCCGGGTTCTATGGCTACACCTTC. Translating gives CASSLGAGFYGYTF.

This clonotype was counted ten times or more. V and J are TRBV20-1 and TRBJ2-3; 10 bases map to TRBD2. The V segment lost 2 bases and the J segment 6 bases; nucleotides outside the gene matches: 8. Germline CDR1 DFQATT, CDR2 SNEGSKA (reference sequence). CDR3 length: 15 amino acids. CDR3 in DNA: TGCAGTGCTAGAAGAGCGGGGGGGTTGGGGGATACGCAGTATTTT. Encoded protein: CSARRAGGLGDTQYF.

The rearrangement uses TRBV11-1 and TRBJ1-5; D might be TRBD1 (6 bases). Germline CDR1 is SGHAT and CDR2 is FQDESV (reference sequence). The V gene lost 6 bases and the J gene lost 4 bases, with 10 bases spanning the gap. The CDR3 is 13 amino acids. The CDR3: CASSPGANQPQHF. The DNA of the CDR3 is TGTGCCAGCAGTCCAGGGGCTAATCAGCCCCAGCATTTT.

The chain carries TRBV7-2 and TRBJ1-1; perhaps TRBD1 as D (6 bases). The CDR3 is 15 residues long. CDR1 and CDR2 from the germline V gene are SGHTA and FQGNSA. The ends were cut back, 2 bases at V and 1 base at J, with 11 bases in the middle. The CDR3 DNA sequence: TGTGCCAGCAGCTTACCAGGGGCCCCGAACACTGAAGCTTTCTTT. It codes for CASSLPGAPNTEAFF.

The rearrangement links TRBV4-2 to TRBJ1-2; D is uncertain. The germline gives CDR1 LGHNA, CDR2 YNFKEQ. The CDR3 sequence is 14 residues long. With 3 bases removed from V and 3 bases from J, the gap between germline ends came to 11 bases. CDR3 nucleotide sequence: TGTGCCAGCAGCCAGACCGGGTCGGACTATGGCTACACCTTC. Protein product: CASSQTGSDYGYTF.